These 23 T cell receptor beta chains share one sample of origin, sequenced in a study of T cells in women clearing cervical HPV infection. Data came from immunoSEQ multiplex PCR; TCRdb stores just in-frame clones and leaves some out. The data show fewer than 40,000 clones, and the top ten clones hold approximately 6.8%. Sequencing used blood buffy coat. These receptors all come from a woman aged 18-69 years with a cervical HPV16 infection that either progressed to CIN3+ or cleared (not recorded which).

Turning to this clone: The sequenced fragment ends 3 residues before the CDR3 boundary, so the rest is inferred from the germline J gene. The chain couples TRBV19 to TRBJ1-1; D is possibly TRBD1 (6 bases). Germline V gives CDR1 LNHDA, CDR2 SQIVND (reference sequence). This CDR3 comprises 14 residues. The CDR3 DNA, read in part, is TGTGCCAGTAGTCCCGACGACAGGATCCACGAG. Translating gives CASSPDDRIHE. The full-length CDR3 reads as CASSPDDRIHEAFF.

Worth noting for this clone: The read ends 3 residues early relative to the CDR3; the germline J gene fills the gap. The gene calls are TRBV20-1 and TRBJ2-5, with a tentative D call TRBD1 (5 bases). With 3 bases removed from V and 5 bases from J, the gap between germline ends came to 22 bases. The length of the CDR3 is 16 residues. The germline CDR1 and CDR2 sequences are DFQATT and SNEGSKA (reference sequence). CDR3 DNA, as far as it was read: TGCAGTGCTAGCGGCCACCGAAAGGGGTTATGGGAGACC. It codes for CSASGHRKGLWET. The CDR3 as a whole reads CSASGHRKGLWETQYF.

Remarks on this clone: The read gets to within 3 residues of the CDR3 end, and the germline J gene fills in the rest. V gene TRBV20-1 combines with J gene TRBJ1-2; TRBD1 might be the D (5 bases). The CDR3 length is 14 residues. From germline, CDR1 is DFQATT and CDR2 SNEGSKA (reference sequence). CDR3 DNA (partial): TGCAGTGCCAAGGAGTCAGGGAGAATCGACGGC. Protein: CSAKESGRIDG. The whole CDR3 is CSAKESGRIDGYTF.

Points on this clone: The junction differs from germline at one of its ends, possibly a read error. The read terminates 3 residues ahead of where the CDR3 ends, so the germline J gene completes it. Distinct nucleotide sequences in the sample also encode this CDR3. This sequence joins TRBV18 and TRBJ1-3; tentatively, D is TRBD1 (5 bases). Looked up from germline, CDR1 is KGHSH and CDR2 is LQKENI. The CDR3 spans 16 residues. CDR3 sequence: CASSPSTPGGGNTIYF. The sequenced part of the CDR3 DNA is TGTGCCAGCTCGCCATCGACCCCCGGGGGGGGAAACACG.

A word on this clone: The read ends 3 residues early relative to the CDR3; the germline J gene fills the gap. The V call is TRBV6-2 or TRBV6-3, the J call TRBJ2-1; the D gene is possibly TRBD1 (6 bases). With 7 bases removed from V and 7 bases from J, the gap between germline ends came to 8 bases. The V gene's germline CDR1 is MNHEY and CDR2 SVGEGT. CDR3 length equals 11 residues. This CDR3 is CASTDRNEQFF. Partial CDR3 DNA: TGTGCCAGCACGGACAGAAATGAG.

About this clone itself: The read terminates 3 residues ahead of where the CDR3 ends, so the germline J gene completes it. This chain links TRBV20-1 with TRBJ2-3; D is uncertain. The germline V and J ends were trimmed by 3 bases and 5 bases, with 12 bases remaining between them. The CDR3 length is 13 residues. Germline lookup yields CDR1 DFQATT and CDR2 SNEGSKA (reference sequence). The CDR3: CSARIVPGDTQYF. The sequenced CDR3 bases are TGCAGTGCTAGGATAGTTCCGGGAGATACG.

For this clone: From the germline J gene comes the end of the CDR3, since the read stops 3 residues before it. The V call is TRBV6-2 or TRBV6-3, the J call TRBJ2-7; D gene uncertain. V shed 8 bases and J shed 5 bases, with 13 bases lying between them. The germline V gene has CDR1 MNHEY and CDR2 SVGEGT. CDR3 size: 12 residues. The CDR3 DNA, read in part, is TGTGCCAGCCACCTCCGACGGGACGAG. Protein sequence: CASHLRRDE. The full CDR3 sequence reads CASHLRRDEQYF.

Note on this clone: The read ends 3 residues early relative to the CDR3; the germline J gene fills the gap. The V and J genes are TRBV5-5 and TRBJ2-1; 7 bases fit TRBD1. The CDR3 runs to 14 residues. Unmatched junction bases numbered 4, after V lost 3 bases and J lost 4 bases. The V gene's germline CDR1 is SGHKS and CDR2 YYEKEE (reference sequence). The sequenced part of the CDR3 DNA is TGTGCCAGCAGCTCCGGACAGGTATACAATGAG. Translated, it gives CASSSGQVYNE. The whole CDR3 region reads CASSSGQVYNEQFF.

As concerns this clone: The read is 3 residues too short to cover the CDR3 end, so that end is filled in from the germline J gene. The chain carries TRBV6-2 or TRBV6-3 and TRBJ2-7; 7 nucleotides line up with TRBD1. The CDR3 sequence is 16 residues long. Germline trimming cut 0 bases from V and 0 bases from J; bases unmatched to any gene: 5. CDR1 MNHEY and CDR2 SVGEGT come from the germline V gene. The CDR3 DNA, read in part, is TGTGCCAGCAGTTACTCTCCCGGGACAGTCTCCTACGAG. Translated, it gives CASSYSPGTVSYE. The entire CDR3 protein reads CASSYSPGTVSYEQYF.

On this clone: A read error may produce the germline difference seen at one junction end. Read data end 3 residues before the CDR3 end; the end is taken from the germline J gene. The rearrangement uses TRBV4-2 and TRBJ1-2; 7 bases align to TRBD1. Per germline, CDR1 LGHNA and CDR2 YNFKEQ. CDR3 length equals 17 residues. The CDR3 bases that were read are TGCGCCAGCAGCCAAGATAGGAGCTTCGGGACAGCCTATGGC. Protein sequence: CASSQDRSFGTAYG. The full CDR3 reads CASSQDRSFGTAYGYTF.

About this clone itself: The CDR3 end lies 3 residues beyond the end of the read and is filled in from the germline J gene. J is TRBJ2-2 and V is TRBV30; 9 bases match TRBD1. There are 15 residues in the CDR3. V lost 2 bases, J lost 5 bases, and 6 bases stayed unmatched. The germline gives CDR1 GTSNPN, CDR2 SVGIG (reference sequence). The sequenced part of the CDR3 DNA is TGTGCCTGGAGTAGGACAGGGGTACGAACCGGGGAG. As protein: CAWSRTGVRTGE. The entire CDR3 reads CAWSRTGVRTGELFF.

Concerning this clone: The read ends 3 residues early relative to the CDR3; the germline J gene fills the gap. The V and J genes are TRBV5-1 and TRBJ1-6, with D possibly being TRBD1 (5 bases). V lost 3 bases and J 7 bases, leaving 11 bases between the germline ends. There are 14 residues in the CDR3. Per germline, CDR1 SGHRS and CDR2 YFSETQ. The sequenced CDR3 bases are TGCGCCAGCAGCTCTCCAGGGCGGAATTCACCC. Translation: CASSSPGRNSP. The whole CDR3 reads CASSSPGRNSPLHF. Together with reference TRBV5-1 and TRBJ1-6, the CDR3 gives the full variable domain: KAGVTQTPRYLIKTRGQQVTLSCSPISGHRSVSWYQQTPGQGLQFLFEYFSETQRNKGNFPGRFSGRQFSNSRSEMNVSTLELGDSALYLCASSSPGRNSPLHFGNGTRLTVT.

Worth noting for this clone: The read gets to within 3 residues of the CDR3 end, and the germline J gene fills in the rest. This chain joins TRBV4-1 and TRBJ2-7; D is possibly TRBD1 (6 bases). The V and J ends lost 0 bases and 3 bases respectively, with 12 bases between them. Germline CDR1 and CDR2: MGHRA and YSYEKL. The CDR3 runs to 15 residues. Partial CDR3 DNA: TGCGCCAGCAGCCAAGATCCGGACAGCTACTACGAG. It specifies CASSQDPDSYYE. The whole CDR3 sequence reads CASSQDPDSYYEQYF.

A word on this clone: The read falls 3 residues short of the CDR3 end, and the missing part is taken from the germline J gene. The V gene is TRBV20-1, the J gene TRBJ2-3; D is possibly TRBD1 (6 bases). Germline loops: CDR1 DFQATT, CDR2 SNEGSKA (reference sequence). V was shortened by 5 bases and J by 6 bases, with 21 bases between the two germline ends. The CDR3 sequence is 15 residues long. This CDR3 is CSAAPGHQWRDTQYF. CDR3 DNA (partial): TGCAGTGCTGCTCCGGGACACCAATGGAGGGATACG.

As concerns this clone: Coverage ceases 3 residues before the CDR3 finishes, and the germline J gene fills in the end. V gene TRBV6-2 or TRBV6-3 combines with J gene TRBJ2-1; 7 bases are shared with TRBD2. The CDR3 consists of 16 residues. The V gene's germline CDR1 is MNHEY and CDR2 SVGEGT. Trimming took 6 bases from V and 1 from J; bases not matched to a gene: 9. This CDR3 reads CASSLLSGGSYNEQFF. The CDR3 bases that were read are TGTGCCAGCAGCCTCTTATCCGGGGGGTCCTACAATGAG.

As for this clone: The read ends 3 residues early relative to the CDR3; the germline J gene fills the gap. The genes are TRBV19 and TRBJ2-5, with 7 positions matching TRBD2. In germline, CDR1 is LNHDA, CDR2 SQIVND (reference sequence). The CDR3 is made up of 14 amino acids. Trimming took 6 bases from V and 2 from J; bases not matched to a gene: 6. Here the CDR3 reads CASRGEGWQETQYF. The DNA read from the CDR3 is TGTGCCAGTAGAGGGGAGGGGTGGCAAGAGACC.

Worth noting for this clone: The read ends 3 residues shy of where the CDR3 ends; the end is completed using the germline J gene. The chain recombines TRBV7-2 with TRBJ2-3; tentative D call: TRBD2 (6 bases). CDR3 size: 15 residues. From germline, CDR1 is SGHTA and CDR2 FQGNSA. V shed 3 bases and J shed 0 bases, with 10 bases lying between them. CDR3 bases read: TGTGCCAGCAGCTTCAGGAGGGCTAGCACAGATACG. Its translation: CASSFRRASTDT. Given in full, the CDR3 is CASSFRRASTDTQYF. Full variable domain (missing parts from reference TRBV7-2 and TRBJ2-3): GAGVSQSPSNKVTEKGKDVELRCDPISGHTALYWYRQSLGQGLEFLIYFQGNSAPDKSGLPSDRFSAERTGGSVSTLTIQRTQQEDSAVYLCASSFRRASTDTQYFGPGTRLTVL.

To note about this clone: Relative to the germline gene, one junction end is altered; a read error may explain this. CDR3 sequence: CASSQVTGLGIHGYTF. CDR3 bases read: TGCGCCAGCAGCCAAGTAACGGGGTTAGGAATACATGGC. The J gene is TRBJ1-2, the V gene TRBV4-2; D is undetermined. The read halts 3 residues ahead of the CDR3 end, with the missing end drawn from the germline J gene. This CDR3 contains 16 residues. The germline V gene has CDR1 LGHNA and CDR2 YNFKEQ.

On this clone: The read finishes 3 residues shy of the CDR3 end, and the germline J gene is used to complete it. V and J are TRBV20-1 and TRBJ2-5; the match to TRBD1 covers 9 bases. Germline V gene sequence: CDR1 DFQATT, CDR2 SNEGSKA (reference sequence). This CDR3 contains 12 residues. Trimming took 7 bases from V and 6 from J; bases not matched to a gene: 6. CDR3 DNA, as far as it was read: TGCAGTGGCACAGGGGGCGAGAAGACC. Encoded protein: CSGTGGEKT. In full, the CDR3 reads CSGTGGEKTQYF.

As to this clone: Read coverage stops 3 residues before the CDR3 terminus; the germline J gene supplies the remainder. The gene calls are TRBV10-3 and TRBJ2-7, with TRBD2 matching 7 bases. Trimming at V came to 10 bases and at J to 4 bases, leaving 13 bases not matched to a gene. CDR1 and CDR2 from the germline V gene are ENHRY and SYGVKD. CDR3 length equals 14 residues. The CDR3 DNA, read in part, is TGTGCCACGTCCTCCGGCCGGGGAGGGTACGAG. Protein product: CATSSGRGGYE. The CDR3 as a whole reads CATSSGRGGYEQYF.

Turning to this clone: The CDR3 end lies 3 residues beyond the end of the read and is filled in from the germline J gene. The chain carries TRBV5-1 and TRBJ2-3; the D gene is possibly TRBD1 (5 bases). Trimming stripped 4 bases from V and 5 bases from J, with 14 bases between. Germline V gene lookup returns CDR1 SGHRS and CDR2 YFSETQ. CDR3 length: 14 amino acids. The covered CDR3 bases are TGCGCCAGCAGCCAAGATCAGGGCATAGATACG. Translation gives CASSQDQGIDT. The entire CDR3 sequence reads CASSQDQGIDTQYF.

Comment on this clone: With the read ending 3 residues before the CDR3 end, the germline J gene is used to fill in that end. V and J are TRBV7-2 and TRBJ1-6, with 7 bases lining up with TRBD1. CDR1 is SGHTA, CDR2 FQGNSA, per germline. V trimming: 3 bases; J trimming: 10 bases; junction bases outside the gene matches: 6. The CDR3 runs to 14 residues. The chain's CDR3 is CASSLRGQGSPLHF. CDR3 DNA (partial): TGTGCCAGCAGCTTGAGGGGGCAAGGCTCACCC.

About this clone itself: The read halts 3 residues ahead of the CDR3 end, with the missing end drawn from the germline J gene. This chain connects TRBV5-4 to TRBJ2-3, with a possible D match to TRBD2 (6 bases). The V gene's germline CDR1 is SGHNT and CDR2 YYREEE (reference sequence). Trimming removed 2 bases from V and 1 base from J, with 11 bases in between. CDR3 size: 15 residues. CDR3 residues: CASSFRGGGTDTQYF. The CDR3 DNA, read in part, is TGTGCCAGCAGCTTTAGGGGCGGGGGCACAGATACG.